The subject of this entry is one T cell receptor beta chain. These data come from a study of CD8 T cells in Susac syndrome. Looked up from germline, CDR1 is SGHDN and CDR2 is FVKESK. This CDR3 has 14 amino acids. Trimming took off 5 bases at V and 10 bases at J, with 15 bases between the two ends. The RNA input was roughly 0.45 to 1 ug, and it was reverse transcribed with random hexamers. TCRdb recomputed calls from the immunoSEQ multiplex PCR reads with MiXCR, one row per CDR3 protein. The sample yields 180,000 or so distinct CDR3 sequences, around 94% seen once. This clonotype originated in a human donor in good health. The material sequenced was CD4+ T cells from PBMCs. The rearrangement uses TRBV14 and TRBJ1-6, with a possible D match to TRBD1 (5 bases). The CDR3 DNA reads TGTGCCAGCAGCTCGTGGCAGGGTAGCTCACCCCTCCACTTT. Residues: CASSSWQGSSPLHF.